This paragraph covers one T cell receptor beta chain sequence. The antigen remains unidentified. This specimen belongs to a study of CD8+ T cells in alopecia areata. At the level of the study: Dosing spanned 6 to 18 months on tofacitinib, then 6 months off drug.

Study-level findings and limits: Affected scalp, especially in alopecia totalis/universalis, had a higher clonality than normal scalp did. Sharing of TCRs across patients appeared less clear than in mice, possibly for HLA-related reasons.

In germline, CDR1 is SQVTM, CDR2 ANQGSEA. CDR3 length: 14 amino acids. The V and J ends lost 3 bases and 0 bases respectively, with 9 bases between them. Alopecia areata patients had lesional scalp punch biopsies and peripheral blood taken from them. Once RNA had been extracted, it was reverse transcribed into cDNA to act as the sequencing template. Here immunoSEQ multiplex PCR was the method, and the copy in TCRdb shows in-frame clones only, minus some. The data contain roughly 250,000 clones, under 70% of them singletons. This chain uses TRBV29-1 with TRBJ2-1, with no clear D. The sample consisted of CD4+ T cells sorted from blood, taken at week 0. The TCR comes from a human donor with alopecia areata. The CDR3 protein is CSVDRQISYNEQFF. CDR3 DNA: TGCAGCGTTGATCGCCAGATCTCCTACAATGAGCAGTTCTTC.